A single sample is the source of the 14 T cell receptor beta chains below, sequenced in a study of early T cells in non-severe SARS-CoV-2 infection. TCRdb re-called the 5' RACE reads with MiXCR, one entry per CDR3 protein. Of about 84,000 distinct CDR3 sequences in the sample, 12% are singletons; the top ten hold approximately 2.6%. The material sequenced was whole blood. These receptors were taken from an adult who was a healthcare worker with PCR-confirmed SARS-CoV-2 infection or an uninfected control (not recorded which).

This clonotype turned up a few times. V is TRBV12-3 or TRBV12-4 and J is TRBJ1-5; tentatively, D is TRBD1 (5 bases). Trimming took 8 bases from V and 3 from J, leaving 8 bases between them. This CDR3 has 12 residues. The CDR3 DNA reads TGTGCCAGCCGGGGGAACAATCAGCCCCAGCATTTT. The encoded protein is CASRGNNQPQHF.

This clonotype was picked up a small number of times. The rearrangement links TRBV7-3 to TRBJ1-4, with D perhaps TRBD1 (5 bases). The length of the CDR3 is 15 residues. Germline CDR1 and CDR2: SGHTA and FQGTGA. Trimming removed 3 bases at V and 3 bases at J, with 11 bases between. The CDR3 sequence is CASSFTRVANEKLFF. CDR3 coding DNA: TGTGCCAGCAGCTTCACCAGGGTGGCTAATGAAAAACTGTTTTTT.

This clonotype was recorded at least ten times. This sequence joins TRBV6-5 and TRBJ1-1; 11 bases are shared with TRBD1. The CDR3 runs 15 residues. CDR1 and CDR2 (germline): MNHEY, SVGAGI. With 5 bases clipped from V and 3 bases from J, the junction kept 5 bases outside the gene matches. CDR3: CASSPDRGQDTEAFF. Written as DNA, the CDR3 is TGTGCCAGCAGTCCGGACAGGGGGCAGGACACTGAAGCTTTCTTT.

The table lists this clonotype with a few counts. The V call is TRBV24-1, the J call TRBJ2-3, with a weak D call TRBD2 (5 bases). In germline, CDR1 is KGHDR, CDR2 SFDVKD. This CDR3 is built from 13 residues. Trimming took off 4 bases at V and 4 bases at J, with 8 bases between the two ends. DNA for the CDR3: TGTGCCACCAGTGAACGGGAACCAGATACGCAGTATTTT. Its translation is CATSEREPDTQYF.

This clonotype was detected only a few times. The rearrangement uses TRBV6-2 or TRBV6-3 and TRBJ2-7; D unclear. Germline V gene data show CDR1 as MNHEY and CDR2 as SVGEGT. The CDR3 is 14 residues long. The germline V and J ends were trimmed by 0 bases and 7 bases, with 13 bases remaining between them. The CDR3 sequence: CASSYSKELGEQYF. Written as DNA, the CDR3 is TGTGCCAGCAGTTACTCGAAAGAACTGGGGGAGCAGTACTTC.

The rearrangement uses TRBV7-9 and TRBJ2-7, with D perhaps TRBD1 (5 bases). V was pared by 2 bases and J by 5 bases, with 16 bases between. Germline values: CDR1 SEHNR, CDR2 FQNEAQ (reference sequence). This CDR3 is built from 15 residues. The CDR3 loop is CASSLSIGVSHEQYF. The DNA for the CDR3 is TGTGCCAGCAGCTTATCGATAGGGGTGTCCCACGAGCAGTACTTC. Full variable domain (rest looked up from reference TRBV7-9 and TRBJ2-7): DTGVSQNPRHKITKRGQNVTFRCDPISEHNRLYWYRQTLGQGPEFLTYFQNEAQLEKSRLLSDRFSAERPKGSFSTLEIQRTEQGDSAMYLCASSLSIGVSHEQYFGPGTRLTVT.

In this sample, this clonotype turned up many times. CDR3 coding DNA: TGCAGCGTTGATGCCAGGGGGCGATTCGATGAGCAGTACTTC. Translated: CSVDARGRFDEQYF. The chain recombines TRBV29-1 with TRBJ2-7, with 8 bases that match TRBD1. The junction had 11 bases not matched to a gene; V was cut back by 3 bases and J by 7 bases. Germline CDR1 is SQVTM and CDR2 is ANQGSEA. The CDR3 is 14 residues long.

The chain joins TRBV7-2 to TRBJ2-1; 10 positions match TRBD2. From germline, CDR1 is SGHTA and CDR2 FQGNSA. The CDR3 is 15 amino acids. The J segment lost 7 bases and the V segment lost 4 bases, leaving 7 bases of the junction unmatched. The CDR3 spells CASSYLAGDANEQFF. CDR3 nucleotide sequence: TGTGCCAGCAGCTACCTAGCGGGAGACGCAAATGAGCAGTTCTTC.

This clonotype was seen many times. The chain has TRBV12-3 or TRBV12-4 and TRBJ2-7; 9 nucleotides align to TRBD1. The CDR3 runs 12 residues. V shed 8 bases and J 4 bases; nucleotides not matched to a gene: 3. CDR3 sequence reads: CASGQGWYEQYF. CDR3 DNA: TGTGCCAGCGGACAGGGGTGGTACGAGCAGTACTTC.

This clonotype has ten or more counts. The chain joins TRBV11-2 to TRBJ2-2, with D possibly TRBD1 on 5 matching bases. The CDR3 sequence is 13 residues long. Trimming took 5 bases from V and 6 from J, leaving 10 bases between them. Per the germline V gene, CDR1 is SGHAT and CDR2 is FQNNGV. The CDR3 DNA is TGTGCCAGCAGCCCCCCAGGGTCCGGGGAGCTGTTTTTT. This translates into CASSPPGSGELFF.

In this sample, this clonotype turned up a few times. This chain joins TRBV3-1 and TRBJ1-5; D might be TRBD1 (5 bases). The CDR3 has 15 amino acids. With 1 base removed from V and 3 bases from J, the gap between germline ends came to 10 bases. The germline V gene encodes CDR1 LGHDT and CDR2 YNNKEL (reference sequence). The CDR3 here is CASSQGDGFNQPQHF. DNA of the CDR3: TGTGCCAGCAGCCAAGGGGACGGTTTCAATCAGCCCCAGCATTTT.

This clonotype was recorded at least ten times. This chain connects TRBV6-6 to TRBJ1-5; D not resolved. Trimming stripped 7 bases from V and 1 base from J, with 11 bases between. The V gene's germline CDR1 is MNHNY and CDR2 SVGAGI (reference sequence). This CDR3 comprises 14 residues. The CDR3 nucleotides are TGTGCCAGCACCCTCGGAGGGAGCAATCAGCCCCAGCATTTT. It codes for CASTLGGSNQPQHF.

In its sample, this clonotype was seen a few times. This chain connects TRBV29-1 to TRBJ1-1, with D uncertain. The V and J ends lost 2 bases and 0 bases respectively, with 10 bases between them. This CDR3 is built from 14 residues. Germline CDR1 is SQVTM and CDR2 is ANQGSEA. The CDR3 nucleotides are TGCAGCGTTGAAAGCGGACGCCTGAACACTGAAGCTTTCTTT. Its protein product is CSVESGRLNTEAFF.

This clonotype was recorded at least ten times. V and J are TRBV10-3 and TRBJ2-1; 7 positions match TRBD2. V trimming: 6 bases; J trimming: 10 bases; junction bases outside the gene matches: 12. The V gene's germline CDR1 is ENHRY and CDR2 SYGVKD. This CDR3 region has 14 residues. The DNA for the CDR3 is TGTGCCATCAGAAGCGGGAACAGTTTCTCCGAGCAGTTCTTC. It codes for CAIRSGNSFSEQFF.